This T cell receptor beta chain was identified in a study of T cell responses to AZD1222 COVID-19 vaccine. Germline V gives CDR1 SGHTA, CDR2 FQGNSA. V lost 7 bases, J lost 4 bases, and 17 bases lay in between. This CDR3 has 14 residues. Assay used: immunoSEQ multiplex PCR; TCRdb lists only in-frame clones, some missing. The sample lists 150,000 to 200,000 clones, 90% occurring once. Sequences were derived from peripheral blood, sampled on day 0 of AZD1222 vaccination. This TCR derives from an adult in good health. V usage is TRBV7-2 and J usage is TRBJ2-7, with D possibly matching TRBD2 (6 bases). The chain's CDR3 is CASINTGLIYEQYF. CDR3 in DNA: TGTGCCAGCATCAACACGGGACTCATATACGAGCAGTACTTC.